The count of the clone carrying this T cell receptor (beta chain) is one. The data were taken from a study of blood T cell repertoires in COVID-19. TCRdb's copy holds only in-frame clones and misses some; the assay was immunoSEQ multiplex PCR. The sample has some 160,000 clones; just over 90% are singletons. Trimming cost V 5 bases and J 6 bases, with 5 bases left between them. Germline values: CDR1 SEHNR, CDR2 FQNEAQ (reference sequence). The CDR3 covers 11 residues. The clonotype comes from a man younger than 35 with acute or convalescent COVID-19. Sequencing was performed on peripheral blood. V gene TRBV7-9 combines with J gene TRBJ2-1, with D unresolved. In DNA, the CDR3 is TGTGCCAGCAGCCCCTCCAATGAGCAGTTCTTC. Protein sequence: CASSPSNEQFF.